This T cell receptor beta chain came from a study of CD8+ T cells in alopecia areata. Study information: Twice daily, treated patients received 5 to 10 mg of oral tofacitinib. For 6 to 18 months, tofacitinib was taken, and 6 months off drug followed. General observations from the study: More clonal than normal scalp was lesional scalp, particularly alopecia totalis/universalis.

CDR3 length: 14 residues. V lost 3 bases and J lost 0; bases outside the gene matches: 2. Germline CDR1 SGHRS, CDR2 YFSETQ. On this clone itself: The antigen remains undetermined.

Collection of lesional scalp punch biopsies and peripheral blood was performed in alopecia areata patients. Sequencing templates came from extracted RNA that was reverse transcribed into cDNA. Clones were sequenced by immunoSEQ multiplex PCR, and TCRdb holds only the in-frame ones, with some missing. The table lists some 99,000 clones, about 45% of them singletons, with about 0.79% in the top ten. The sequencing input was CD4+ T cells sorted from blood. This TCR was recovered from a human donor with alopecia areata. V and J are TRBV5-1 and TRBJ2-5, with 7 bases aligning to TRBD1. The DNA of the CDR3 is TGCGCCAGCAGCTCCCAGGGGGACCAAGAGACCCAGTACTTC. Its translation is CASSSQGDQETQYF.